The T cell receptor beta chain described here comes from a study of shared clonotypes between healthy human individuals (dated by TCRdb to 2020 to 2022). As for the study more broadly: A couple of women and a few men aged 18 to 49 years were included in the cohort. For each donor, CD4 naive and CD4 memory were each given three plates, CD8 naive was given two plates, and CD8 memory was given one plate. The study deeply sequenced blood TCR repertoires of five healthy adults to estimate repertoire size and the extent of clonotype sharing between individuals. Libraries were prepared and TCR repertoires were sequenced by different laboratories using diverse techniques, in order to increase sequencing depth and limit assay-specific biases. Leukapheresis yielded between about 0.94 and 8.9 billion PBMCs per donor.

TCR CDR3 regions were amplified from genomic DNA by multiplex PCR using the deep immunoSEQ assay. Extracted genomic DNA from each cell subset was spread evenly across all wells of several immunoSEQ 96-well plates, with each plate serving as a replicate. Each replicate PCR for sorted subsets received roughly 200 ng genomic DNA, equal to roughly 30,000 T cell genomes. The purified libraries were quantified using a Qubit 3.0 fluorometer, sized with a Bioanalyzer 2100, and then quantified again using the KAPA Library Quantification kit. Every immunoSEQ 96-well plate was sequenced on a dedicated single-read 150-cycle Illumina NextSeq 550 flow cell. The source study handled its data this way. Because the immunoSEQ output included only junctional sequences and no quality scores, the filtering could not be the same as the filtering used for full-length reads. Sequences were annotated with PyIR, a Python wrapper for IgBLAST v1.9, using IMGT germline references to assign V/J genes and CDR3. Reads with weak V/J assignments (E-value above 1e-6), missing CDR3, stop codons, out-of-frame junctions, or ambiguous translated residues were removed. V3J clonotypes were defined by identical inferred V gene, J gene, and CDR3 amino acid sequence. To compute the percentage overlap between repertoires, the number of shared unique clonotypes was divided by the size of the smaller repertoire. Richness of each repertoire was evaluated using RTK rarefaction, the Chao1 estimator, and Recon v2.1 estimates of unobserved clonotypes. For all TCRbeta clonotypes obtained by the gDNA method from a few donors, generation probabilities were computed with OLGA. In TCRdb, the immuneACCESS table is reduced to in-frame sequences with V and J assigned. These tables do not hold every clone; where another copy was compared, an unresolved V gene accounts for under half, and the others remain unexplained. V and J calls and clone size come straight from that table; D and trimming were deduced from the DNA. Here the sample has fewer than 2.5 million clones; 93% occur a single time. The top ten clonotypes cover around 0.37% of the sample.

Notes on this clone: Its target antigen remains unknown. No much larger clone is present one base from it, and per-base qualities are unavailable.

Points the paper makes about the study in general: Naive subsets generally had larger estimated clonotype richness than memory subsets did. Rarefaction of sorted-subset datasets indicated incomplete sequencing despite the large sequencing depth. Compared with non-shared clonotypes, the clonotypes found in all four sorted-subset donors had higher generation probabilities. When a few donors were compared, the shared fraction of clonotypes was about 5.5% for naive CD4, around 3.5% for naive CD8, more than 2% for memory CD4, and 0.4% for memory CD8. Sampling was limited to blood, and TCR repertoires in tissue likely differ from TCR repertoires in blood. Based on pairwise subsampling, the degree of clonotype sharing among donors was expected to be affected by sequencing depth. The small number of donors limited the genetic and exposure-history diversity represented.

Donors were healthy HIV-negative adults with no recently reported acute infections or vaccinations. Every donor was a Caucasian adult residing in Nashville, Tennessee, USA. Magnetic negative selection was used to enrich CD4+ T cells, after which naive cells were positively selected on CD45RA and the negative fraction became the memory subset. Blood was obtained by leukapheresis, after which PBMCs were separated by Ficoll-Histopaque density gradient centrifugation and cryopreserved in liquid nitrogen vapor phase. Analytical flow cytometry was used to check the purity and quantity of every magnetically sorted T cell population. Each sorted fraction had its genomic DNA isolated and then quantified by UV absorbance on a Nanodrop 2000c. V sheds 1 base and J sheds 3 bases, leaving 8 bases between their ends. According to the germline V gene, CDR1 reads SGHTA and CDR2 reads FQGTGA. The CDR3 sequence holds 14 residues, the cysteine and phenylalanine included. The retained sequence is limited to the CDR3, 42 bases, with the frame set at the first base.

The V and J segments used are TRBV7-3 and TRBJ2-3; the D gene is not confidently resolved. This TCR was sampled from a man aged 18 to 35 in good health. Some clones in this sample may be carry-over from other donors' samples. Sequences were obtained from naive CD4+ T cells from PBMCs. The sample's cell subset or site label is to be understood as: CD45RA+ positively selected. The DNA sequence reads TGTGCCAGCAGCTTAATGTCGCCTACAGATACGCAGTATTTT. It translates to CASSLMSPTDTQYF. With all but the CDR3 taken from the reference TRBV7-3 and TRBJ2-3 genes, the full variable domain is: GAGVSQTPSNKVTEKGKYVELRCDPISGHTALYWYRQSLGQGPEFLIYFQGTGAADDSGLPNDRFFAVRPEGSVSTLKIQRTERGDSAVYLCASSLMSPTDTQYFGPGTRLTVL.